Below are 8 T cell receptor beta chains sequenced from a single sample in a study of T cell responses to AZD1222 COVID-19 vaccine. Repertoires were generated with immunoSEQ multiplex PCR, while TCRdb's copy carries only in-frame clones and drops some. The sample shows about 140,000 clones, approximately 92% of them seen only once. Sequenced here: peripheral blood, sampled on day 0 of AZD1222 vaccination. These receptors came from an adult in good health.

V usage is TRBV7-3 and J usage is TRBJ2-2; 11 bases agree with TRBD2. Germline lookup yields CDR1 SGHTA and CDR2 FQGTGA. V lost 4 bases, J lost 4 bases, and 5 bases stayed unmatched. The CDR3 sequence is 16 residues long. The CDR3 DNA sequence: TGTGCCAGCAGCTACGGGACTAGCGGACCCACCGGGGAGCTGTTTTTT. It is translated as CASSYGTSGPTGELFF. The full variable domain, in which reference TRBV7-3 and TRBJ2-2 provide the parts outside the CDR3, is GAGVSQTPSNKVTEKGKYVELRCDPISGHTALYWYRQSLGQGPEFLIYFQGTGAADDSGLPNDRFFAVRPEGSVSTLKIQRTERGDSAVYLCASSYGTSGPTGELFFGEGSRLTVL.

The table lists this clone with a count of one. This rearrangement joins TRBV2 to TRBJ1-1; 8 nucleotides match TRBD1. J was trimmed by 0 bases and V by 8 bases; bases with no gene match: 2. CDR1 SNHLY and CDR2 FYNNEI come from the germline V gene. The CDR3 spans 13 residues. CDR3 sequence (DNA): TGTGCCAGCCGGGACAGGCTGAACACTGAAGCTTTCTTT. The encoded protein is CASRDRLNTEAFF.

This rearrangement joins TRBV5-1 to TRBJ2-7; D is possibly TRBD1 or TRBD2 (5 bases each). Germline V gene lookup returns CDR1 SGHRS and CDR2 YFSETQ. The V end lost 6 bases, the J end lost 2 bases, and 15 bases lay between the germline ends. This CDR3 contains 14 residues. CDR3 sequence reads: CASKQEATTYEQYF. The CDR3, as DNA: TGCGCCAGCAAACAGGAGGCCACCACCTACGAGCAGTACTTC. The entire variable domain, with the rest obtained from reference TRBV5-1 and TRBJ2-7, is as follows: KAGVTQTPRYLIKTRGQQVTLSCSPISGHRSVSWYQQTPGQGLQFLFEYFSETQRNKGNFPGRFSGRQFSNSRSEMNVSTLELGDSALYLCASKQEATTYEQYFGPGTRLTVT.

This sequence joins TRBV7-9 and TRBJ2-3, with 16 bases lining up with TRBD2. Germline CDR1 reads SEHNR; CDR2 reads FQNEAQ (reference sequence). The CDR3 covers 17 residues. With V trimmed by 6 bases and J by 4 bases, 7 bases remained unmatched. The CDR3 protein is CASRPGLAGGPADTQYF. Written as DNA, the CDR3 is TGTGCCAGCAGACCGGGACTAGCGGGAGGGCCGGCAGATACGCAGTATTTT.

The rearrangement joins TRBV9 to TRBJ2-7; 8 bases line up with TRBD2. This CDR3 region has 15 residues. V shed 4 bases, J shed 2 bases, and the junction held 8 bases outside the gene matches. Germline CDR1 and CDR2: SGDLS and YYNGEE. The CDR3 spells CASSPTSGTTYEQYF. Written as DNA, the CDR3 is TGTGCCAGCAGCCCAACTAGCGGAACTACCTACGAGCAGTACTTC.

The chain is built from TRBV7-9 and TRBJ1-4; D not resolved. Trimming pared 4 bases from V and 8 bases from J, leaving 5 bases between. The germline V gene has CDR1 SEHNR and CDR2 FQNEAQ (reference sequence). The length of the CDR3 is 11 residues. Written as DNA, the CDR3 is TGTGCCAGCAGCTCGTTCGAAAAACTGTTTTTT. Translating gives CASSSFEKLFF.

The chain combines TRBV3-1 (or the pseudogene TRBV3-2) with TRBJ1-6; 10 nucleotides match TRBD1. Losses at the gene ends were 5 bases for V and 7 bases for J; bases not matched to a gene: 2. CDR3 length equals 14 residues. The germline gives CDR1 LGHDT, CDR2 YNNKEL (reference sequence). CDR3 nucleotide sequence: TGTGCCAGCAGCTCGGGACAGGGGAATTCACCCCTCCACTTT. It specifies CASSSGQGNSPLHF.

This clone was seen only once. This chain joins TRBV9 and TRBJ2-5; 10 nucleotides align to TRBD2. V lost 2 bases and J lost 5; bases outside the gene matches: 9. The germline CDR1 and CDR2 sequences are SGDLS and YYNGEE. The CDR3 sequence is 16 residues long. The CDR3 spells CASSVASGRSGETQYF. For the CDR3, the DNA is TGTGCCAGCAGCGTGGCTAGCGGGAGAAGCGGGGAGACCCAGTACTTC.